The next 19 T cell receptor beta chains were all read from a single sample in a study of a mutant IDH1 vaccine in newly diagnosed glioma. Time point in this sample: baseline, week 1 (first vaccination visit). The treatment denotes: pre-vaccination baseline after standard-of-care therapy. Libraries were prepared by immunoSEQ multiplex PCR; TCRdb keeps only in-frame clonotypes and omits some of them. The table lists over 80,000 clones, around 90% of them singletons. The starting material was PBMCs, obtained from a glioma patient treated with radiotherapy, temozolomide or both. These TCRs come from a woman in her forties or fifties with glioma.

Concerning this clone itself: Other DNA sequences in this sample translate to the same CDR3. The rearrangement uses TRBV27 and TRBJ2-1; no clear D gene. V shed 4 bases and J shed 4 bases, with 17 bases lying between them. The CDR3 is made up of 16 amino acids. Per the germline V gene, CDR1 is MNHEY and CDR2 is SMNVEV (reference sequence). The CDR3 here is CASSSPKTRFYNEQFF. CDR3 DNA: TGTGCCAGCAGTTCGCCGAAGACCCGGTTTTACAATGAGCAGTTCTTC.

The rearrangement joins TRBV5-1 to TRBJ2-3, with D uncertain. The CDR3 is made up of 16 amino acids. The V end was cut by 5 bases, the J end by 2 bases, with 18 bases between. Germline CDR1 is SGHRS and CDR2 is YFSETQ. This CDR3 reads CASRPQGVSYTDTQYF. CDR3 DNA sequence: TGCGCCAGCAGACCCCAAGGAGTCTCTTACACAGATACGCAGTATTTT. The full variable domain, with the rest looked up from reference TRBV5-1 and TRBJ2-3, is KAGVTQTPRYLIKTRGQQVTLSCSPISGHRSVSWYQQTPGQGLQFLFEYFSETQRNKGNFPGRFSGRQFSNSRSEMNVSTLELGDSALYLCASRPQGVSYTDTQYFGPGTRLTVL.

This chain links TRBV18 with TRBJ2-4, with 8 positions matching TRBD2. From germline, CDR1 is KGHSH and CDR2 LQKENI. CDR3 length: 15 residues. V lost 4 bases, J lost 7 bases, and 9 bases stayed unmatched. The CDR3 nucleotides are TGTGCCAGCTCACTGAGTGGGACTAGTAAGAACATTCAGTACTTC. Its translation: CASSLSGTSKNIQYF.

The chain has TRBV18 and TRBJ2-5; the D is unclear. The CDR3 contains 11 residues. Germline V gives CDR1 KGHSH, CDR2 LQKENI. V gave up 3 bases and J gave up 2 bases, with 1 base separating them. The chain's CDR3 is CASSPQETQYF. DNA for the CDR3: TGTGCCAGCTCACCTCAAGAGACCCAGTACTTC.

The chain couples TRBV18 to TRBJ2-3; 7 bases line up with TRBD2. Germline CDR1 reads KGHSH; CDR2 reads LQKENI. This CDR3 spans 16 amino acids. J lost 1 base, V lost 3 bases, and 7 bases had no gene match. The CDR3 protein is CASSPPGGGGTDTQYF. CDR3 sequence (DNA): TGTGCCAGCTCACCCCCCGGGGGAGGGGGCACAGATACGCAGTATTTT.

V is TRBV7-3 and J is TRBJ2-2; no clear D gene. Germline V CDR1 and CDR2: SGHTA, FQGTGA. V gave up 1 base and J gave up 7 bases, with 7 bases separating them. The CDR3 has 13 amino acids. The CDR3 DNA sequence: TGTGCCAGCAGCTTAAGGGCCGACGGGGAGCTGTTTTTT. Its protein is CASSLRADGELFF.

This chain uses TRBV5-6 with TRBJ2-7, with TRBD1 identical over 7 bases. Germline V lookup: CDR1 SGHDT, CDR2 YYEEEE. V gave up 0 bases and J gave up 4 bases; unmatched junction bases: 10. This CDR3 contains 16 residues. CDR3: CASSLDLLTGNYEQYF. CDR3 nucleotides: TGTGCCAGCAGCTTGGACTTATTGACAGGGAATTACGAGCAGTACTTC.

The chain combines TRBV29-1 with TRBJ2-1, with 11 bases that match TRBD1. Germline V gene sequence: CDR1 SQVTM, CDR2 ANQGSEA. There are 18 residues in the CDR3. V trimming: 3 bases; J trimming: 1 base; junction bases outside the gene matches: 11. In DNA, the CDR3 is TGCAGCGTTGATTGGCCCGGACAGGGGGCGACGTCCTACAATGAGCAGTTCTTC. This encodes CSVDWPGQGATSYNEQFF.

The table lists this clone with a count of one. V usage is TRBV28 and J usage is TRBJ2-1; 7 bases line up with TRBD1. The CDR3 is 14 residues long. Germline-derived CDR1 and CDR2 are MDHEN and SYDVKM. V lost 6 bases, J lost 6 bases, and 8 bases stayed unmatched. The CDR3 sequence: CASRPGTVGNEQFF. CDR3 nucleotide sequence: TGTGCCAGCAGACCCGGGACAGTAGGCAATGAGCAGTTCTTC.

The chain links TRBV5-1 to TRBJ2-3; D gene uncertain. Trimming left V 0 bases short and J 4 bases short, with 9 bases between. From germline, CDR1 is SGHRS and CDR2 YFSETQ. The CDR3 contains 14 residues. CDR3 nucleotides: TGCGCCAGCAGCTTGGAGAAGGGCGCAGATACGCAGTATTTT. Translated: CASSLEKGADTQYF.

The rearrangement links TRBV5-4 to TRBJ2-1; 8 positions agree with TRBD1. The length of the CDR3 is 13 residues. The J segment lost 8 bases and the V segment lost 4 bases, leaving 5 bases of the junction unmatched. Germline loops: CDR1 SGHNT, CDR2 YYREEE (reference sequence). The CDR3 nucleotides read TGTGCCAGCAGCACTGACAGGGGCCATGAGCAGTTCTTC. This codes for CASSTDRGHEQFF. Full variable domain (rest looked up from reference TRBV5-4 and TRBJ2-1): ETGVTQSPTHLIKTRGQQVTLRCSSQSGHNTVSWYQQALGQGPQFIFQYYREEENGRGNFPPRFSGLQFPNYSSELNVNALELDDSALYLCASSTDRGHEQFFGPGTRLTVL.

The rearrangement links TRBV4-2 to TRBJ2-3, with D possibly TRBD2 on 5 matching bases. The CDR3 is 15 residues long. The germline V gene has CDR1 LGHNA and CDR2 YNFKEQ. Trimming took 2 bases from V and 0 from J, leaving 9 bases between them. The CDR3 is CASSQSGASTDTQYF. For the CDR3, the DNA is TGTGCCAGCAGCCAAAGCGGAGCTAGCACAGATACGCAGTATTTT.

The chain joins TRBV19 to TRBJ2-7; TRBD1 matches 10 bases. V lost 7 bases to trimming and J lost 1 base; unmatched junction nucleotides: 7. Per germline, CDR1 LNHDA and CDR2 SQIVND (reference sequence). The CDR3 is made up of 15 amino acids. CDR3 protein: CASTAGTGDSYEQYF. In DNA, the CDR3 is TGTGCCAGTACCGCCGGGACAGGGGATTCCTACGAGCAGTACTTC.

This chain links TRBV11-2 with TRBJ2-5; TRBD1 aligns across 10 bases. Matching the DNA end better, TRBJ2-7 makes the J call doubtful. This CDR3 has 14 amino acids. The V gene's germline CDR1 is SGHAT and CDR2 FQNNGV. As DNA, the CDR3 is TGTGCCAGCAGGGGACAGGGGAGAGTCCACGAGCAGTACTTC. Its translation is CASRGQGRVHEQYF.

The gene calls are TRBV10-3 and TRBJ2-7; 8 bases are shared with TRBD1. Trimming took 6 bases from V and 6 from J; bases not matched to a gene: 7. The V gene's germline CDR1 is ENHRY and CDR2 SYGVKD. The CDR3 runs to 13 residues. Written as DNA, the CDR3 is TGTGCCATCAGGGATGACAGGGGCCTCGAGCAGTACTTC. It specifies CAIRDDRGLEQYF.

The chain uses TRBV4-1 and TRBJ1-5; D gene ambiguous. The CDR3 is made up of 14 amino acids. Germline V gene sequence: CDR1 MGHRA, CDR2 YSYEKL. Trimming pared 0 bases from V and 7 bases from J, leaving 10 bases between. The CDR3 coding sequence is TGCGCCAGCAGCCAAGATATGGAGGAACAGCCCCAGCATTTT. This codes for CASSQDMEEQPQHF.

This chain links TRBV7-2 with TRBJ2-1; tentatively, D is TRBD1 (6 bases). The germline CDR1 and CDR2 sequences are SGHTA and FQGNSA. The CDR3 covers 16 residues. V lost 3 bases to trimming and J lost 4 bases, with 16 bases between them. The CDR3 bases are TGTGCCAGCAGCTTGTCCGGGACAAACACATACAATGAGCAGTTCTTC. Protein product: CASSLSGTNTYNEQFF. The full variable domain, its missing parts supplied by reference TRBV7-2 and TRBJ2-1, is GAGVSQSPSNKVTEKGKDVELRCDPISGHTALYWYRQSLGQGLEFLIYFQGNSAPDKSGLPSDRFSAERTGGSVSTLTIQRTQQEDSAVYLCASSLSGTNTYNEQFFGPGTRLTVL.

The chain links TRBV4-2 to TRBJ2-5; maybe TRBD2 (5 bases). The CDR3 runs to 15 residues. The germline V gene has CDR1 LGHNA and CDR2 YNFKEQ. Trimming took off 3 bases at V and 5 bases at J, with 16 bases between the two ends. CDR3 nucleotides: TGTGCCAGCAGCCACTCTTTGGGAGTCCGCGAGACCCAGTACTTC. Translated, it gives CASSHSLGVRETQYF.

CDR3 protein: CASSKDGPWNEQFF. DNA of the CDR3: TGTGCCAGCAGCAAAGACGGGCCTTGGAATGAGCAGTTCTTC. The rearrangement uses TRBV21-1 and TRBJ2-1. TRBV21-1 is tagged as a pseudogene. The CDR3 spans 14 residues.